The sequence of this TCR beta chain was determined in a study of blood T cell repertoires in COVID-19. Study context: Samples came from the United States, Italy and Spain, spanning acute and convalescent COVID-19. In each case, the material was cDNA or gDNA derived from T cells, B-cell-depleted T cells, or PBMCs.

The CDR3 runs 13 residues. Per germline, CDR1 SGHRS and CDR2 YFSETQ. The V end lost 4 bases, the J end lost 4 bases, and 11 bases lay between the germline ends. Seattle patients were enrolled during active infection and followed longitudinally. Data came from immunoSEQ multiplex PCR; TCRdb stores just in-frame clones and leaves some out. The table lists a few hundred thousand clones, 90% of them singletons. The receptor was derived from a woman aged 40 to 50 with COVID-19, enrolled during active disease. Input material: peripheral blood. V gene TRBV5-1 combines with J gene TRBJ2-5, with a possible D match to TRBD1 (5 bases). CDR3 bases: TGCGCCAGCAGCAGGGAAGGGGTAGAGACCCAGTACTTC. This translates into CASSREGVETQYF.